The 17 T cell receptor beta chains presented below share a single source sample, sequenced in a study of technical replicates of blood from four donors. Sequenced by immunoSEQ multiplex PCR; TCRdb stores in-frame clones only, minus some. The sample contains tens of thousands of clones, 90% of which appear only once. Sequencing input: PBMCs. The receptor source for this set is a human donor in good health. Some clones in this sample may be carry-over from other donors' samples.

The chain carries TRBV30 and TRBJ1-1; a weak D match, TRBD1 (5 bases). Trimming shortened V by 4 bases and J by 5 bases, and 17 bases separated the two germline ends. The CDR3 runs 14 residues. The germline gives CDR1 GTSNPN, CDR2 SVGIG (reference sequence). The CDR3 DNA is TGTGCCTGGATTTCGTGGGGGGGGTGGACTGAAGCTTTCTTT. As protein: CAWISWGGWTEAFF.

V is TRBV2 and J is TRBJ1-5, with D maybe TRBD1 (6 bases). The germline V gene has CDR1 SNHLY and CDR2 FYNNEI. This CDR3 spans 15 amino acids. Trimming pared 7 bases from V and 6 bases from J, leaving 19 bases between. The CDR3 region is CASKRTEGPIQPQHF. CDR3 nucleotide sequence: TGTGCCAGCAAAAGGACAGAAGGACCAATTCAGCCCCAGCATTTT.

This chain uses TRBV27 with TRBJ2-7; D is perhaps TRBD1 (5 bases). The CDR3 runs to 12 residues. Germline-derived CDR1 and CDR2 are MNHEY and SMNVEV (reference sequence). V lost 5 bases and J lost 3, with 8 bases in between. In nucleotides, the CDR3 is TGTGCCAGCAGTGACGACAGCTACGAGCAGTACTTC. Its translation: CASSDDSYEQYF.

The rearrangement uses TRBV6-1 and TRBJ2-7; the D gene is possibly TRBD2 (6 bases). Per germline, CDR1 MNHNS and CDR2 SASEGT. The length of the CDR3 is 12 residues. V was trimmed by 5 bases and J by 6 bases, leaving 11 bases between them. The CDR3 loop reads CASSYLGGEQYF. DNA of the CDR3: TGTGCCAGCAGTTATCTGGGGGGCGAGCAGTACTTC.

This clone was seen only once. This sequence joins TRBV29-1 and TRBJ1-2; 9 bases match TRBD1. Germline trimming cut 6 bases from V and 8 bases from J; bases unmatched to any gene: 4. The CDR3 totals 11 residues. Looked up from germline, CDR1 is SQVTM and CDR2 is ANQGSEA. CDR3 sequence: CSVRQGVGYTF. In DNA form, the CDR3 reads TGCAGCGTACGACAGGGGGTCGGCTACACCTTC.

The chain has TRBV30 and TRBJ2-7; 7 nucleotides line up with TRBD2. The germline V gene has CDR1 GTSNPN and CDR2 SVGIG (reference sequence). This CDR3 is 15 amino acids long. V was clipped by 0 bases and J by 0 bases; unmatched bases: 5. CDR3 sequence: CAWSVHLAASYEQYF. CDR3 nucleotides: TGTGCCTGGAGTGTACACCTAGCGGCCTCCTACGAGCAGTACTTC.

The table lists this clone with a count of one. This sequence joins TRBV2 and TRBJ1-3; the D is unclear. The CDR3 has 15 amino acids. The V end was cut by 2 bases, the J end by 4 bases, with 12 bases between. CDR1 is SNHLY, CDR2 FYNNEI, per germline. The CDR3 DNA reads TGTGCCAGCAGTGAATCGCGTTCACTCGGAAACACCATATATTTT. Its protein is CASSESRSLGNTIYF.

The rearrangement uses TRBV5-4 and TRBJ2-3; D may be TRBD2 (6 bases). V was clipped by 1 base and J by 1 base, with 19 bases between them. Per germline, CDR1 SGHNT and CDR2 YYREEE (reference sequence). The CDR3 sequence is 18 residues long. Here the CDR3 DNA reads TGTGCCAGCAGCTTGATGGGACTTCCCCTCGTTGGCACAGATACGCAGTATTTT. Translated: CASSLMGLPLVGTDTQYF. Based on the CDR3 plus reference TRBV5-4 and TRBJ2-3, the full variable domain is ETGVTQSPTHLIKTRGQQVTLRCSSQSGHNTVSWYQQALGQGPQFIFQYYREEENGRGNFPPRFSGLQFPNYSSELNVNALELDDSALYLCASSLMGLPLVGTDTQYFGPGTRLTVL.

This rearrangement joins TRBV18 to TRBJ2-7; TRBD1 agrees at 9 bases. Germline loops: CDR1 KGHSH, CDR2 LQKENI. J lost 5 bases, V lost 6 bases, and 8 bases had no gene match. The CDR3 extends over 14 amino acids. The CDR3 spells CASSTDRGSDEQYF. The CDR3 nucleotides are TGTGCCAGCTCTACGGACAGGGGAAGCGACGAGCAGTACTTC.

The rearrangement links TRBV7-2 to TRBJ2-7; no definite D call. Per the germline V gene, CDR1 is SGHTA and CDR2 is FQGNSA. This CDR3 region has 13 residues. V was pared by 4 bases and J by 1 base, with 8 bases between. This chain's CDR3 is CASSSFLSYEQYF. Written as DNA, the CDR3 is TGTGCCAGCAGCTCTTTCCTATCCTACGAGCAGTACTTC. The variable domain in full, with the rest retrieved from reference TRBV7-2 and TRBJ2-7, is GAGVSQSPSNKVTEKGKDVELRCDPISGHTALYWYRQSLGQGLEFLIYFQGNSAPDKSGLPSDRFSAERTGGSVSTLTIQRTQQEDSAVYLCASSSFLSYEQYFGPGTRLTVT.

The chain has TRBV18 and TRBJ1-4; D gene ambiguous. The CDR3 extends over 14 amino acids. V was shortened by 0 bases and J by 8 bases, with 10 bases between the two germline ends. Germline CDR1 reads KGHSH; CDR2 reads LQKENI. DNA for the CDR3: TGTGCCAGCTCACCACCGGCCCGGGTAGAAAAACTGTTTTTT. Amino acid sequence: CASSPPARVEKLFF.

The V call is TRBV9, the J call TRBJ1-5, with D hard to call. This CDR3 is built from 13 residues. CDR1 SGDLS and CDR2 YYNGEE come from the germline V gene. Trimming took 0 bases from V and 6 from J, leaving 7 bases between them. CDR3 coding DNA: TGTGCCAGCAGCGTAGTCCCTCCTCAGCCCCAGCATTTT. The encoded protein is CASSVVPPQPQHF.

The chain is built from TRBV2 and TRBJ1-4, with 9 nucleotides matching TRBD1. V trimming: 6 bases; J trimming: 4 bases; junction bases outside the gene matches: 3. The CDR3 is 14 residues long. In germline, CDR1 is SNHLY, CDR2 FYNNEI. DNA of the CDR3: TGTGCCAGCAGCGACAGGGGGATTAATGAAAAACTGTTTTTT. Translated: CASSDRGINEKLFF.

This chain uses TRBV6-5 with TRBJ1-4; TRBD1 matches at 7 bases. The junction had 6 bases not matched to a gene; V was cut back by 5 bases and J by 6 bases. The CDR3 totals 14 residues. Germline-derived CDR1 and CDR2 are MNHEY and SVGAGI. The CDR3 bases are TGTGCCAGCAGTACCAGGGGGAACGATGAAAAACTGTTTTTT. Translation: CASSTRGNDEKLFF.

V is TRBV10-3 and J is TRBJ2-1; perhaps TRBD2 as D (6 bases). CDR3 length equals 13 residues. Germline V gene data show CDR1 as ENHRY and CDR2 as SYGVKD. Trimming took 4 bases from V and 4 from J, leaving 8 bases between them. The DNA of the CDR3 is TGTGCCATCAGTGGGAGGGATTACAATGAGCAGTTCTTC. Translating gives CAISGRDYNEQFF.

This chain joins TRBV19 and TRBJ2-3; a weak D match, TRBD2 (6 bases). CDR1 LNHDA and CDR2 SQIVND come from the germline V gene (reference sequence). V was pared by 3 bases and J by 7 bases, with 14 bases between. The length of the CDR3 is 14 residues. The CDR3 bases are TGTGCCAGTAGTATCGGAGGGTCGAGGAATACGCAGTATTTT. Translating gives CASSIGGSRNTQYF. The full variable domain, its missing parts supplied by reference TRBV19 and TRBJ2-3, is DGGITQSPKYLFRKEGQNVTLSCEQNLNHDAMYWYRQDPGQGLRLIYYSQIVNDFQKGDIAEGYSVSREKKESFPLTVTSAQKNPTAFYLCASSIGGSRNTQYFGPGTRLTVL.

In this sample, this clone turned up once. The chain carries TRBV5-1 and TRBJ2-5, with 7 bases matching TRBD1. Germline loops: CDR1 SGHRS, CDR2 YFSETQ. This CDR3 is built from 14 residues. With V trimmed by 2 bases and J by 1 base, 2 bases remained unmatched. CDR3 DNA: TGCGCCAGCAGCTTAGGGGGCCCCCAAGAGACCCAGTACTTC. This encodes CASSLGGPQETQYF. The full variable domain, with the rest looked up from reference TRBV5-1 and TRBJ2-5, is KAGVTQTPRYLIKTRGQQVTLSCSPISGHRSVSWYQQTPGQGLQFLFEYFSETQRNKGNFPGRFSGRQFSNSRSEMNVSTLELGDSALYLCASSLGGPQETQYFGPGTRLLVL.